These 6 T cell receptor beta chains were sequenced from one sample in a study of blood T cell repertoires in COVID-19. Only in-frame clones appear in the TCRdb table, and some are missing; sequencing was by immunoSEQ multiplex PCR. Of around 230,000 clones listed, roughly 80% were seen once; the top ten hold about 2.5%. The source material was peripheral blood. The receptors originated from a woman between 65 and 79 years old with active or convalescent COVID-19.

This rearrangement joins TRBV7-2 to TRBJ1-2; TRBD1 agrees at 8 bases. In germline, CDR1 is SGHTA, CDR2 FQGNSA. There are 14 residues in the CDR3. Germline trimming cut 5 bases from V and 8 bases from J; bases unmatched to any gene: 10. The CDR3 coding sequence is TGTGCCAGCAGCCTCGACGGACAGGGAGGAGGCTACACCTTC. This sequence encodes CASSLDGQGGGYTF.

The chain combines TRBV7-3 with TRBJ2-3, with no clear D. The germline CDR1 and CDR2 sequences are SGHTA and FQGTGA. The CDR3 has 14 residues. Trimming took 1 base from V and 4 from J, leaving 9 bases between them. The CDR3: CASSLNSRPDTQYF. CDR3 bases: TGTGCCAGCAGCTTAAATTCCCGTCCAGATACGCAGTATTTT. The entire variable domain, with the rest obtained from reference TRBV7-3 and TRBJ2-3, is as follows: GAGVSQTPSNKVTEKGKYVELRCDPISGHTALYWYRQSLGQGPEFLIYFQGTGAADDSGLPNDRFFAVRPEGSVSTLKIQRTERGDSAVYLCASSLNSRPDTQYFGPGTRLTVL.

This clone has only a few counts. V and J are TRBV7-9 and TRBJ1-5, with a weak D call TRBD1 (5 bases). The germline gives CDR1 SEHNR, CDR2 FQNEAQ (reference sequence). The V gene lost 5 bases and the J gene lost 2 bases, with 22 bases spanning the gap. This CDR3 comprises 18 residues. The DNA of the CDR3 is TGTGCCAGCAGCCCAGGACGGGGCGGGGACGGGGGCAATCAGCCCCAGCATTTT. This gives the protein CASSPGRGGDGGNQPQHF.

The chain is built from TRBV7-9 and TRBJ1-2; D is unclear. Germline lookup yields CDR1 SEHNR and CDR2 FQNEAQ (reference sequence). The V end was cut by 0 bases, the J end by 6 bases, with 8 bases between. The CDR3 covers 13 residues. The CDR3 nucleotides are TGTGCCAGCAGCTTAGCGCAACAGAATGGCTACACCTTC. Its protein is CASSLAQQNGYTF.

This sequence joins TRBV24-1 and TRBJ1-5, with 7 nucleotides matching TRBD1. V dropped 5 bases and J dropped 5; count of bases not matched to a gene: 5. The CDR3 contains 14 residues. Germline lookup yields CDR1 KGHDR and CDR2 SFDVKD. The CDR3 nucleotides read TGTGCCACCAGTGCCACAGGGGTCGATCAGCCCCAGCATTTT. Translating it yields CATSATGVDQPQHF.

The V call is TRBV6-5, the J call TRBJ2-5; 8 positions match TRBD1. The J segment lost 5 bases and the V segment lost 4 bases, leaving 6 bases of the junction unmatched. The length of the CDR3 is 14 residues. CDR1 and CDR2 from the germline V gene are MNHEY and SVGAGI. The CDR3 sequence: CASSSGTGLETQYF. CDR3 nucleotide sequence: TGTGCCAGCAGTTCAGGGACAGGTTTGGAGACCCAGTACTTC.